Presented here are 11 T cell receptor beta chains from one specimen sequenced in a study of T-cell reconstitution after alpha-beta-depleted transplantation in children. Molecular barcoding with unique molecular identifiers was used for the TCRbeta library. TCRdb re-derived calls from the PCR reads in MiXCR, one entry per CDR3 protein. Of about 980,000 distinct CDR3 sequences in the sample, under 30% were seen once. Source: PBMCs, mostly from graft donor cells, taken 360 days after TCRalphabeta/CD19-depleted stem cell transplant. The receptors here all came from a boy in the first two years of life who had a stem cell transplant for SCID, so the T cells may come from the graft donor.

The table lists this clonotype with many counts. CDR3 sequence reads: CASSWDVYNEQFF. The CDR3 DNA is TGCGCCAGCAGCTGGGACGTCTACAATGAGCAGTTCTTC. This sequence joins TRBV5-1 and TRBJ2-1; D might be TRBD1 or TRBD2, each matching 5 bases. The CDR3 length is 13 residues. CDR1 is SGHRS, CDR2 YFSETQ, per germline. The V end was cut by 3 bases, the J end by 3 bases, with 7 bases between. Full variable domain (remainder filled in from reference TRBV5-1 and TRBJ2-1): KAGVTQTPRYLIKTRGQQVTLSCSPISGHRSVSWYQQTPGQGLQFLFEYFSETQRNKGNFPGRFSGRQFSNSRSEMNVSTLELGDSALYLCASSWDVYNEQFFGPGTRLTVL.

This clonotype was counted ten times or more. CDR3 residues: CASSYSVDEQFF. DNA for the CDR3: TGTGCCAGCAGTTACTCAGTGGATGAGCAGTTCTTC. This chain joins TRBV6-6 and TRBJ2-1, with no clear D. In germline, CDR1 is MNHNY, CDR2 SVGAGI (reference sequence). The CDR3 runs to 12 residues. Between the trimmed V and J ends, which lost 0 bases and 8 bases, there was a span of 5 bases.

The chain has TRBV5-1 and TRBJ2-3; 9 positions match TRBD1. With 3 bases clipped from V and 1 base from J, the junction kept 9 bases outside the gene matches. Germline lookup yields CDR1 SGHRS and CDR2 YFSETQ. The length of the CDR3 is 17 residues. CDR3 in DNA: TGCGCCAGCAGCTACCCCCGGACAGGGGTTGGCACAGATACGCAGTATTTT. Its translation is CASSYPRTGVGTDTQYF.

This CDR3 reads CASSRNRDRQYF. CDR3 DNA: TGTGCCAGCAGCCGTAACCGGGACAGACAGTATTTT. This chain joins TRBV11-1 and TRBJ2-3; 7 nucleotides line up with TRBD1. Germline V gene data show CDR1 as SGHAT and CDR2 as FQDESV (reference sequence). This CDR3 has 12 amino acids. V lost 5 bases to trimming and J lost 12 bases; unmatched junction nucleotides: 8.

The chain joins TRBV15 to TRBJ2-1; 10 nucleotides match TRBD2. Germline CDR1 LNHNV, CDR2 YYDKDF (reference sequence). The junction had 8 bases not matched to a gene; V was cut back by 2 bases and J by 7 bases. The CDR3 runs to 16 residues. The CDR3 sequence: CATSRRIAGGGNEQFF. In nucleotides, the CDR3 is TGTGCCACCAGCAGACGAATAGCGGGGGGAGGGAATGAGCAGTTCTTC.

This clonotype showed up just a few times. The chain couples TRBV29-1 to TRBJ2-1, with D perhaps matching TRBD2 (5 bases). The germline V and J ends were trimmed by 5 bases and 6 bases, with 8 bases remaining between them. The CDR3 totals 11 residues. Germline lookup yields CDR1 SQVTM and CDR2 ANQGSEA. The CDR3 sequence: CSVRGLNEQFF. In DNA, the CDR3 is TGCAGCGTTAGAGGGCTCAATGAGCAGTTCTTC.

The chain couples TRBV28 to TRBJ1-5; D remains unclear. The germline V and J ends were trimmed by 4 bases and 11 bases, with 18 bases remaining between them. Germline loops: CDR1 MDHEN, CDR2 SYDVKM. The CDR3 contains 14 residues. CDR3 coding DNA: TGTGCCAGCAGTTCCGATCCCCTTAGACGGGCCCAGCATTTT. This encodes CASSSDPLRRAQHF.

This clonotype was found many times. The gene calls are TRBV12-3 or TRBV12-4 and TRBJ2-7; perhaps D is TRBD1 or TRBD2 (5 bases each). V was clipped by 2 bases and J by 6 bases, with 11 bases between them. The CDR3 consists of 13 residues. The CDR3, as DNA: TGTGCCAGCAGTTTACTGGGACGTTCCGAGCAGTACTTC. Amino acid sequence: CASSLLGRSEQYF.

The CDR3 is CASSSGVPGANVLTF. The CDR3 DNA sequence: TGTGCCAGCAGTTCCGGGGTACCTGGGGCCAACGTCCTGACTTTC. This chain uses TRBV28 with TRBJ2-6, with TRBD2 as a possible D gene (5 bases). The CDR3 spans 15 residues. Between the trimmed V and J ends, which lost 4 bases and 2 bases, there was a span of 9 bases. CDR1 and CDR2 from the germline V gene are MDHEN and SYDVKM.

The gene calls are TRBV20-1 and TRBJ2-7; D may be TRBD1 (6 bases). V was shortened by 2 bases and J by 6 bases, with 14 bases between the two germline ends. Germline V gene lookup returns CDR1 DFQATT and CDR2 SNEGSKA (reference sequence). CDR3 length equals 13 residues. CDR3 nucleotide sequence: TGCAGTGCTAGAAAGGGGGATCAGCCCGAGCAGTACTTC. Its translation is CSARKGDQPEQYF.

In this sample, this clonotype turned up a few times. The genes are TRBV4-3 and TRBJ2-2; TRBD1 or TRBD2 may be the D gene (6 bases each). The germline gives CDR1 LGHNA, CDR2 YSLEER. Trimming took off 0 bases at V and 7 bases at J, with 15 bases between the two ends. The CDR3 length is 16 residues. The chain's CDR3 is CASSQDLRGRSGELFF. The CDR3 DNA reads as TGCGCCAGCAGCCAAGATCTCCGGGGGCGGAGCGGGGAGCTGTTTTTT.